This entry describes one T cell receptor beta chain. The sample originates from a study of control samples from healthy donors and cancer patients. Here immunoSEQ multiplex PCR was the method, and the copy in TCRdb shows in-frame clones only, minus some. Of around 76,000 clones listed, about 93% are singletons. The TCR was taken from a woman aged 40 to 50 in good health. The material sequenced was blood.

This CDR3 reads CASSPRPGEEYEQYF. As DNA, the CDR3 is TGCGCCAGCAGCCCCCGGCCGGGGGAGGAATACGAGCAGTACTTC. The rearrangement joins TRBV5-1 to TRBJ2-7; D possibly corresponds to TRBD2 (6 bases). The CDR3 loop spans 15 amino acids. Looked up from germline, CDR1 is SGHRS and CDR2 is YFSETQ. The germline V and J ends were trimmed by 4 bases and 4 bases, with 18 bases remaining between them.